The next 22 T cell receptor beta chains were all read from a single sample in a study of OX40 agonist ivuxolimab in advanced cancers. Sequenced by immunoSEQ multiplex PCR; TCRdb stores in-frame clones only, minus some. Of more than 85,000 clones detected, roughly 90% appear once; the ten largest clones hold 0.27%. The input for sequencing was CD4+ or CD8+ T cells sorted from blood, taken in a trial of the OX40 agonist ivuxolimab. These receptors originate from an adult with an advanced solid tumor such as melanoma, head and neck, liver or kidney cancer.

The chain employs TRBV4-1 and TRBJ1-5, with D possibly matching TRBD1 (6 bases). This CDR3 has 16 residues. Germline V CDR1 and CDR2: MGHRA, YSYEKL. V lost 2 bases to trimming and J lost 1 base, with 12 bases between them. CDR3 region: CASSQRGDTSNQPQHF. Written as DNA, the CDR3 is TGCGCCAGCAGCCAAAGGGGGGATACAAGCAATCAGCCCCAGCATTTT.

The chain uses TRBV2 and TRBJ1-4; tentative D call: TRBD1 (5 bases). The germline V and J ends were trimmed by 6 bases and 7 bases, with 18 bases remaining between them. This CDR3 is built from 15 residues. From germline, CDR1 is SNHLY and CDR2 FYNNEI. The CDR3 spells CASRLRTTWGEKLFF. The CDR3 nucleotides are TGTGCCAGCAGACTTCGGACAACGTGGGGTGAAAAACTGTTTTTT.

This chain uses TRBV12-5 with TRBJ1-1, with TRBD1 matching 10 bases. V gave up 6 bases and J gave up 4 bases; unmatched junction bases: 11. The CDR3 has 16 residues. Germline CDR1 reads LGHNT; CDR2 reads FRNRAP. DNA of the CDR3: TGTGCTAGTGGCCAGGGCCGGGACAGGGGCATCACTGAAGCTTTCTTT. Protein product: CASGQGRDRGITEAFF. Full variable domain (outside the CDR3, taken from reference TRBV12-5 and TRBJ1-1): DARVTQTPRHKVTEMGQEVTMRCQPILGHNTVFWYRQTMMQGLELLAYFRNRAPLDDSGMPKDRFSAEMPDATLATLKIQPSEPRDSAVYFCASGQGRDRGITEAFFGQGTRLTVV.

The chain is built from TRBV6-6 and TRBJ1-4; TRBD1 matches at 12 bases. From germline, CDR1 is MNHNY and CDR2 SVGAGI (reference sequence). The CDR3 runs 15 residues. Trimming at V came to 3 bases and at J to 8 bases, leaving 4 bases not matched to a gene. This CDR3 is CASSYFGTGGEKLFF. The CDR3 DNA is TGTGCCAGCAGTTATTTCGGGACAGGGGGCGAAAAACTGTTTTTT.

The gene calls are TRBV18 and TRBJ1-1, with 9 bases that match TRBD1. CDR3 length: 16 residues. J gave up 5 bases and V 0 bases, and 7 bases lay outside the gene matches. Germline CDR1 is KGHSH and CDR2 is LQKENI. CDR3 residues: CASSPPVSDRGTEAFF. The CDR3 DNA sequence: TGTGCCAGCTCACCACCCGTTTCGGACAGGGGTACTGAAGCTTTCTTT.

The chain couples TRBV9 to TRBJ1-2; the match to TRBD1 covers 9 bases. CDR3 length equals 15 residues. CDR1 and CDR2 from the germline V gene are SGDLS and YYNGEE. V dropped 3 bases and J dropped 2; count of bases not matched to a gene: 5. The CDR3 nucleotides are TGTGCCAGCAGCGGAAGGGACAGGGAGAACTATGGCTACACCTTC. Its protein is CASSGRDRENYGYTF.

The chain joins TRBV10-3 to TRBJ2-5; D uncertain. V gave up 5 bases and J gave up 1 base, with 8 bases separating them. The CDR3 extends over 13 amino acids. Germline V CDR1 and CDR2: ENHRY, SYGVKD. The CDR3 region is CAISQSGQETQYF. In DNA, the CDR3 is TGTGCCATCAGTCAATCGGGCCAAGAGACCCAGTACTTC.

This clone was observed a single time. The V gene is TRBV30, the J gene TRBJ1-2; 11 bases line up with TRBD1. V shed 2 bases and J 4 bases; nucleotides not matched to a gene: 15. Germline V CDR1 and CDR2: GTSNPN, SVGIG (reference sequence). CDR3 length: 18 residues. CDR3: CAWSQEVGTGGLGYGYTF. CDR3 bases: TGTGCCTGGAGTCAGGAAGTCGGGACAGGGGGTTTAGGCTATGGCTACACCTTC.

The chain uses TRBV29-1 and TRBJ1-4, with D perhaps matching TRBD1 (5 bases). The V gene lost 6 bases and the J gene lost 0 bases, with 8 bases spanning the gap. In germline, CDR1 is SQVTM, CDR2 ANQGSEA. This CDR3 is 13 amino acids long. The chain's CDR3 is CSVRVATNEKLFF. The CDR3 DNA reads as TGCAGCGTCAGGGTTGCAACTAATGAAAAACTGTTTTTT.

The chain carries TRBV7-2 and TRBJ2-7; no clear D. The germline CDR1 and CDR2 sequences are SGHTA and FQGNSA. The CDR3 sequence is 15 residues long. Trimming removed 5 bases at V and 2 bases at J, with 16 bases between. The CDR3 loop reads CASSPVVYPPYEQYF. In DNA, the CDR3 is TGTGCCAGCAGCCCCGTCGTCTACCCCCCCTACGAGCAGTACTTC.

The chain has TRBV4-2 and TRBJ2-1; 10 bases map to TRBD1. This CDR3 comprises 15 residues. Trimming at V came to 2 bases and at J to 8 bases, leaving 6 bases not matched to a gene. From germline, CDR1 is LGHNA and CDR2 YNFKEQ. The CDR3 spells CASSQPDRGLHEQFF. Here the CDR3 DNA reads TGTGCCAGCAGCCAACCCGACAGGGGGCTCCATGAGCAGTTCTTC.

Of note for this clone: The germline gene is not matched at one end of the junction; a read error may be the cause. The chain joins TRBV7-7 to TRBJ2-7, with 8 bases lining up with TRBD1. The CDR3 is made up of 14 amino acids. The germline V gene has CDR1 SSHAT and CDR2 FNYEAQ (reference sequence). The DNA of the CDR3 is TGTGCTAGCAGCTTGGGTCAGGGGGCGAAAGAGCAGTACTTC. Protein sequence: CASSLGQGAKEQYF.

The J gene is TRBJ1-6, the V gene TRBV11-1; the D is unclear. V was shortened by 3 bases and J by 7 bases, with 10 bases between the two germline ends. In germline, CDR1 is SGHAT, CDR2 FQDESV (reference sequence). The CDR3 has 14 residues. The CDR3 is CASSFRHLNSPLHF. The CDR3 DNA is TGTGCCAGCAGCTTTCGTCATCTAAATTCACCCCTCCACTTT.

The genes are TRBV7-2 and TRBJ1-1, with TRBD1 matching over 8 bases. Germline V gene lookup returns CDR1 SGHTA and CDR2 FQGNSA. The CDR3 spans 15 residues. Trimming took 0 bases from V and 3 from J; bases not matched to a gene: 3. CDR3 DNA sequence: TGTGCCAGCAGCTTAGCGCAGGGGGCGCACACTGAAGCTTTCTTT. Encoded protein: CASSLAQGAHTEAFF.

This rearrangement joins TRBV28 to TRBJ1-2; D gene ambiguous. Trimming pared 2 bases from V and 0 bases from J, leaving 10 bases between. CDR3 length: 15 amino acids. Germline assignment: CDR1 MDHEN and CDR2 SYDVKM. The CDR3 bases are TGTGCCAGCAGTTTAGCAGGTATTACTAACTATGGCTACACCTTC. Translated: CASSLAGITNYGYTF.

The chain has TRBV28 and TRBJ2-3; 7 bases map to TRBD2. CDR1 is MDHEN, CDR2 SYDVKM, per germline. The CDR3 length is 14 residues. Trimming removed 8 bases from V and 2 bases from J; junction bases left unmatched: 7. CDR3 protein: CASGKAGPTDTQYF. The DNA for the CDR3 is TGTGCCAGCGGAAAAGCGGGGCCCACAGATACGCAGTATTTT.

V gene TRBV10-3 combines with J gene TRBJ1-4; 7 positions agree with TRBD1. The length of the CDR3 is 12 residues. CDR1 is ENHRY and CDR2 is SYGVKD in the germline V gene. Trimming removed 5 bases from V and 14 bases from J; junction bases left unmatched: 8. DNA of the CDR3: TGTGCCATCAGTTCCGGGACAGAAGGCCTGTTTTTT. Encoded protein: CAISSGTEGLFF.

The genes are TRBV30 and TRBJ2-3, with D unclear. There are 14 residues in the CDR3. V was cut by 2 bases and J by 3 bases, with 12 bases left in between. The V gene's germline CDR1 is GTSNPN and CDR2 SVGIG (reference sequence). The CDR3 reads CAWSKQSTTDTQYF. CDR3 bases: TGTGCCTGGAGTAAACAGAGCACTACAGATACGCAGTATTTT.

The CDR3 region is CASSTMTSGRYNEQFF. The CDR3 bases are TGCGCCAGCAGCACAATGACTAGCGGGAGGTACAATGAGCAGTTCTTC. This chain connects TRBV5-1 to TRBJ2-1; 13 bases align to TRBD2. The CDR3 consists of 16 residues. After removal of 4 bases from V and 4 bases from J, the junction contained 5 bases not matched to a gene. Germline lookup yields CDR1 SGHRS and CDR2 YFSETQ.

V is TRBV6-6 and J is TRBJ1-1, with D unresolved. The CDR3 has 15 amino acids. The germline gives CDR1 MNHNY, CDR2 SVGAGI (reference sequence). Trimming removed 1 base at V and 1 base at J, with 10 bases between. This chain's CDR3 is CASSYLFEANTEAFF. The CDR3 nucleotides read TGTGCCAGCAGTTACTTGTTTGAGGCGAACACTGAAGCTTTCTTT.

This clone is a singleton in its sample. CDR3 bases: TGTGCCAGCAGCTTAACTGGTAACAGGGGGTACGGCTACACCTTC. Translation: CASSLTGNRGYGYTF. The chain links TRBV7-3 to TRBJ1-2, with TRBD1 matching 8 bases. V lost 0 bases to trimming and J lost 8 bases; unmatched junction nucleotides: 8. Germline CDR1 is SGHTA and CDR2 is FQGTGA. The CDR3 is made up of 15 amino acids.

The chain is built from TRBV7-9 and TRBJ2-2, with 14 nucleotides matching TRBD2. The CDR3 loop spans 18 amino acids. V lost 4 bases to trimming and J lost 1 base; unmatched junction nucleotides: 5. From germline, CDR1 is SEHNR and CDR2 FQNEAQ (reference sequence). The CDR3 loop reads CASSSIGTSGGNTGELFF. As DNA, the CDR3 is TGTGCCAGCAGCTCGATAGGGACTAGCGGGGGGAACACCGGGGAGCTGTTTTTT.